This T cell receptor beta chain originates from a study of T cell changes during pregnancy in multiple sclerosis. A single count supports this clone. TCRdb's copy holds only in-frame clones and misses some; the assay was immunoSEQ multiplex PCR. The sample yields under 50,000 clones, about 88% seen once. V was clipped by 7 bases and J by 8 bases; unmatched bases: 7. This CDR3 region has 13 residues. From germline, CDR1 is SQVTM and CDR2 ANQGSEA. The sequences come from CD8+ T cells from peripheral blood mononuclear cells, collected in the first trimester of pregnancy. The J gene is TRBJ2-1, the V gene TRBV29-1, with 11 bases aligning to TRBD2. The origin of this receptor is a female donor with multiple sclerosis, enrolled in a pregnancy study. The CDR3 region is CSALLAGVYEQFF. CDR3 nucleotide sequence: TGCAGCGCCCTACTAGCGGGGGTTTATGAGCAGTTCTTC.